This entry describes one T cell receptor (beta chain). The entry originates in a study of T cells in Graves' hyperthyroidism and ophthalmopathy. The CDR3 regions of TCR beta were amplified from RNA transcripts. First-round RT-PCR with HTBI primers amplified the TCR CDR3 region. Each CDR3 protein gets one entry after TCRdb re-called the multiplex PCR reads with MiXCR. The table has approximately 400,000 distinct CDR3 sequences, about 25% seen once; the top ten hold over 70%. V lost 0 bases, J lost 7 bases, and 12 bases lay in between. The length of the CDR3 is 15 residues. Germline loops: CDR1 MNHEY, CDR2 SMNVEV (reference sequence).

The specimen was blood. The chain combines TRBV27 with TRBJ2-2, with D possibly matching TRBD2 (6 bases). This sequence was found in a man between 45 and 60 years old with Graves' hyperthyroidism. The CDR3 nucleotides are TGTGCCAGCAGTTTATCGGGGGGAACTCGCGGGGAGCTGTTTTTT. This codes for CASSLSGGTRGELFF.